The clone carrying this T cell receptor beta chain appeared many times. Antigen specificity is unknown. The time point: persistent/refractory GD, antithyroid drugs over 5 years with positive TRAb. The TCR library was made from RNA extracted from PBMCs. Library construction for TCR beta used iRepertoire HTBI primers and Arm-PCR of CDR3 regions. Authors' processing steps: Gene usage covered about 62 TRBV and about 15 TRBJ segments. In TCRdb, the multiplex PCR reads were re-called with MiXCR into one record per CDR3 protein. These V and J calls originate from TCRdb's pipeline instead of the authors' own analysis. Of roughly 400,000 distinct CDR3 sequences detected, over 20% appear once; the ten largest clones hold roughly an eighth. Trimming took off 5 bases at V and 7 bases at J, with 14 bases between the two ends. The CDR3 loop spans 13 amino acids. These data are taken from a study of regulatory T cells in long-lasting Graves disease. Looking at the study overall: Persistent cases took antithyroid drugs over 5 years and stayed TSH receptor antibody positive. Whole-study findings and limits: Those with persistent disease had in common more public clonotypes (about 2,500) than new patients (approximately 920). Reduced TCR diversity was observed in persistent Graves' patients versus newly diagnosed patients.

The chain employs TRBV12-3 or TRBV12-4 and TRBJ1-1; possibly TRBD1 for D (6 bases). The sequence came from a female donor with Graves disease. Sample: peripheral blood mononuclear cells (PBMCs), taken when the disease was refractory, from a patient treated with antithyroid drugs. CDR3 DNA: TGTGCCAGCAGTAGGGGGGGGCGCAGTGAAGCTTTCTTT. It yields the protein CASSRGGRSEAFF.